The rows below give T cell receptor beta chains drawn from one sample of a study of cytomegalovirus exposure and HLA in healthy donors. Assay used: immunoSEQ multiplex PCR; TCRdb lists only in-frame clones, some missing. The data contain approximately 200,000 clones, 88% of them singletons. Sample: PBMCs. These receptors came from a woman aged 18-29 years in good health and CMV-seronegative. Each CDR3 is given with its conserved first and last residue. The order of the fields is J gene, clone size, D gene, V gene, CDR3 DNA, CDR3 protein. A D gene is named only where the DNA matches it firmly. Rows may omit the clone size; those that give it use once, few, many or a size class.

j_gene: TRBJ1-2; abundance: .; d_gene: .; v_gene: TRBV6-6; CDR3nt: TGTGCCAGCAGCCTTAACTATGGCTACACCTTC; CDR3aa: CASSLNYGYTF
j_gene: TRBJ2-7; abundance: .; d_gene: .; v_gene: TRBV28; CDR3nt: TGTGCCAGCAGTTTACCAGGATACTACGAGCAGTACTTC; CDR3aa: CASSLPGYYEQYF
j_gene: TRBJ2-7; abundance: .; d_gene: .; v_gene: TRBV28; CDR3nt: TGTGCCAGCACCGCTGGGGGCAGTGATTCCTACGAGCAGTACTTC; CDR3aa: CASTAGGSDSYEQYF
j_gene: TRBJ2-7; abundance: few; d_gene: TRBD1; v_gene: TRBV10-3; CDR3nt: TGTGCCATCAGTGAAGGGACAGGGTTTAACTACGAGCAGTACTTC; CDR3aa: CAISEGTGFNYEQYF
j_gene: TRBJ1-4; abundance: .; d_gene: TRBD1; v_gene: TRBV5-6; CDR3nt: TGTGCCAGCAGCACCGGGACAGGGGGTAGGAAACTGTTTTTT; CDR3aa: CASSTGTGGRKLFF
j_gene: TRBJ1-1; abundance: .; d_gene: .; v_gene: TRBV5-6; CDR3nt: TGTGCCAGCAGCTTGGCGGGAAGCACTGAAGCTTTCTTT; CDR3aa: CASSLAGSTEAFF
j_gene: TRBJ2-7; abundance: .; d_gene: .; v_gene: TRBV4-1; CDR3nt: TGCGCCAGCAGCCAAGGATCCCGGGATCCCTACGAGCAGTACTTC; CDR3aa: CASSQGSRDPYEQYF
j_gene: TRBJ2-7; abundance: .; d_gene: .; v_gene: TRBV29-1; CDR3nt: TGCAGCGTTGGGACATCCGCCTACGAGCAGTACTTC; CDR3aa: CSVGTSAYEQYF
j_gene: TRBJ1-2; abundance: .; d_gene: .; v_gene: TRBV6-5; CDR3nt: TGTGCCAGCCGCGACAGTGTCTATGGCTACACCTTC; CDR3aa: CASRDSVYGYTF
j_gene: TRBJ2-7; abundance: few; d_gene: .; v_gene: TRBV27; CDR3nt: TGTGCCAGCAGTCCGGGGCTCGGGGGCTACGAGCAGTACTTC; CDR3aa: CASSPGLGGYEQYF
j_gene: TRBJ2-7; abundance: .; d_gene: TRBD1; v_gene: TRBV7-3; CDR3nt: TGTGCCAGCAGCCAAGGGACAGGCTACGAGCAGTACTTC; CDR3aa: CASSQGTGYEQYF
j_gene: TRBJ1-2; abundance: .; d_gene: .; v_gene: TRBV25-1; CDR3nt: TGTGCCAGCAGTGCGGTTGGCGGGACGCCTAAAGATTCGTATGGCTACACCTTC; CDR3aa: CASSAVGGTPKDSYGYTF
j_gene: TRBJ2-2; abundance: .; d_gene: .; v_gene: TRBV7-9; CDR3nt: TGTGCCAGCAGCCCAAGCTACACCGGGGAGCTGTTTTTT; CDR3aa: CASSPSYTGELFF
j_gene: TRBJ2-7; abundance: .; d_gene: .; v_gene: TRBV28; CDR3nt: TGTGCCAGCAGGACCGGGACACTGTTCTACGAGCAGTACTTC; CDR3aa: CASRTGTLFYEQYF
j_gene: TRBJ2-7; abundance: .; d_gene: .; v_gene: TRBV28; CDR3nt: TGTGCCAGCAGTCCCCGTGGCAGATCCTACGAGCAGTACTTC; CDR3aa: CASSPRGRSYEQYF
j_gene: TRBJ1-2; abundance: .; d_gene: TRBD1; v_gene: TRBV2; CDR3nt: TGTGCCAGCAGTACTCCGGGACAGATATTCTATGGCTACACCTTC; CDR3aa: CASSTPGQIFYGYTF
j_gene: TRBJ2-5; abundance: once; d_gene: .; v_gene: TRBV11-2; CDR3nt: TGTGCCAGCTCCCTCCTCGAGGGGGGGGCAGAAGAGACCCAGTACTTC; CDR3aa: CASSLLEGGAEETQYF
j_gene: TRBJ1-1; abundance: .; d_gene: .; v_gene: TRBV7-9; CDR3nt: TGTGCCAGCAGCCCAGCGGGGGTTGTGGGCACTGAAGCTTTCTTT; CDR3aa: CASSPAGVVGTEAFF
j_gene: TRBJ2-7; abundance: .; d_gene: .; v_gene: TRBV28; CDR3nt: TGTGCCAGCAGTTTAGCCAGGGTGACCTACGAGCAGTACTTC; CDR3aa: CASSLARVTYEQYF
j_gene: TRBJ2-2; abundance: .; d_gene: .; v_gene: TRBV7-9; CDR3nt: TGTGCCAGCAGCTCCCCGGGACAAATACTACATGTCGCCGGGGAGCTGTTTTTT; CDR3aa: CASSSPGQILHVAGELFF
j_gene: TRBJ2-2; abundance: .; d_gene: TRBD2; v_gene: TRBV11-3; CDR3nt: TGTGCCAGCAGCCCCAGGACTAGCGGGAGGACCGGGGAGCTGTTTTTT; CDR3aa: CASSPRTSGRTGELFF
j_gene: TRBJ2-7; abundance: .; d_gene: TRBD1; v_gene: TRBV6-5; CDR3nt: TGTGCCAGCAGTTACCACTCGGGACAGGGCCCATACGAGCAGTACTTC; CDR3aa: CASSYHSGQGPYEQYF
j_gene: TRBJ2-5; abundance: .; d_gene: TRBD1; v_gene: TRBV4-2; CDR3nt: TGTGCCAGCAGCCAATTAACAGGGGGCGGGGGTCCAGAGACCCAGTACTTC; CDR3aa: CASSQLTGGGGPETQYF
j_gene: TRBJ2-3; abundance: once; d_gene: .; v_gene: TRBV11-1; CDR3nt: TGTGCCAGCAGCTGGGGTGGCGGGGCGAAGGTCGATACGCAGTATTTT; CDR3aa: CASSWGGGAKVDTQYF
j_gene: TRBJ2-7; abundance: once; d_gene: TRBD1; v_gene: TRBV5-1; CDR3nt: TGCGCCAGCAGCTTGGCTAGACAGGGAAACGAGCAGTACTTC; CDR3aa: CASSLARQGNEQYF
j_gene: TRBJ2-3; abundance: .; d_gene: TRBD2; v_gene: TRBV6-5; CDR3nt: TGTGCCAGCTTTAGCGGGAGGGCCGGTCTGGATACGCAGTATTTT; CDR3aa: CASFSGRAGLDTQYF
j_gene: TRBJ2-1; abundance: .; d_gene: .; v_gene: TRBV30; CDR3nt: TGTGCCTGGAGTCCCATCTCGACCGGGGATTACAATGAGCAGTTCTTC; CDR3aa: CAWSPISTGDYNEQFF
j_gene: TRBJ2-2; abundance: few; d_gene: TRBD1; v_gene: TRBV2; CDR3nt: TGTGCCAGCAGCCGGGACAGGGGGCACACCGGGGAGCTGTTTTTT; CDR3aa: CASSRDRGHTGELFF
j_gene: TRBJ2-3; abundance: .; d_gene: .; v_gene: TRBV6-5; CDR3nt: TGTGCCAGCAGACGAGTTCATGGTGCAGATACGCAGTATTTT; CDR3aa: CASRRVHGADTQYF
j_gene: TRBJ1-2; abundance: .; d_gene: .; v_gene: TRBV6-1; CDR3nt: TGTGCCAGCAGTGCACAGTCCTCACTCAACTATGGCTACACCTTC; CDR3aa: CASSAQSSLNYGYTF
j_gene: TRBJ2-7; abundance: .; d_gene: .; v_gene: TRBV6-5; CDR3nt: TGTGCCAGCAGTTACGGCAGGGAAGGCGAGCAGTACTTC; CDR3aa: CASSYGREGEQYF
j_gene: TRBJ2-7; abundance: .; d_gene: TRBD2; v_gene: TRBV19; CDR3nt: TGTGCAAGTCGGGGCAGCGGGAGGTCCGAGCAGTACTTC; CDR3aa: CASRGSGRSEQYF
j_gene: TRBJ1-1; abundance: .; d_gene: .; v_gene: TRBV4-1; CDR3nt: TGCGCCAGCAGCCAGACCTCTACTGGGGCCGCCAGTGAAGCTTTCTTT; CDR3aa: CASSQTSTGAASEAFF
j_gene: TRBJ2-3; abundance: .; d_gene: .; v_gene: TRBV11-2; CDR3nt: TGTGCCAGCAGCTTAACCCCGACACGCACAGATACGCAGTATTTT; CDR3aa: CASSLTPTRTDTQYF
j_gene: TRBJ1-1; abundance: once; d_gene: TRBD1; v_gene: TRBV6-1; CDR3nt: TGTGCCAGCAGTGAAGCCACAGGGGACACTGAAGCTTTCTTT; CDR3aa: CASSEATGDTEAFF